This T cell receptor beta chain was captured in a study of blood T cell repertoires in COVID-19 (dated by TCRdb to 2020 to 2022). Notes on the research overall: Collaborator samples came from the United States, Italy and Spain and covered acute and convalescent phases of COVID-19. Samples were obtained from the ongoing ImmuneRACE study (first 160 participants) and from approximately 1,200 subjects provided by 6 global collaborators. The material from the prospective study consisted of cDNA or gDNA derived from T cells, B-cell-depleted T cells, or PBMCs. Nearly every sample came with metadata listing a de-identified subject ID, COVID-19 status, age in years and sex. The repertoires were released in a freely available public database meant as a resource for research on the immune response to SARS-CoV-2. Deeply sampled blood TCRbeta repertoires from subjects exposed to, actively infected with, or recovered from COVID-19 were included in the dataset. Where HLA class I and class II types were available, the types were taken from metadata supplied by the sample provider, not from assay-based typing. Here is what the overall study found, with its caveats: Clinical and demographic metadata were provided uncurated, with the amount varying by source and participant.

The immunoSEQ Assay, a bias-controlled multiplex PCR, was used to amplify TCRbeta CDR3 regions from genomic DNA. Concerning the study's data processing: Nucleated cell counts per sample were estimated from amplification of reference gene primers within the assay. To quantify the absolute abundance of each unique TCRbeta CDR3 rearrangement, sequence reads were collapsed and filtered. For each sample, productive Simpson clonality was calculated by taking the square root of Simpson's diversity index across productive rearrangements. Sourced from immuneACCESS, this table was stored by TCRdb with only in-frame sequences that have V and J called. A share of the clones is absent; for the studies checked, an unresolved V gene accounts for under half, and the remainder has no known explanation. That table gives V, J and clone size, and the DNA gave D and trimming. The sample table records 200,000 to 250,000 clones; about 82% of these occur just once. 9% to 15% of the sample rests with the top ten.

Notes on this clone: What antigen it recognizes has not been identified. Base qualities are not recorded, but no much larger clone differs from it by a single base.

Collaborating institutions collected whole blood in K2EDTA tubes following their own protocols. For TCRbeta analysis, collaborators shipped samples as frozen whole blood, isolated PBMCs, or DNA extracted from either of those sample types. The sequenced material came from peripheral blood. The clonotype comes from an elderly man with acute or convalescent COVID-19.

CDR3 sequence: CASSSTSGYTGELFF. DNA sequence: TGTGCCAGCAGTTCCACTAGCGGGTACACCGGGGAGCTGTTTTTT. This receptor chain uses TRBV28 and TRBJ2-2, and 9 bases in between align with TRBD2. From a lookup of the germline V gene, CDR1 and CDR2 are MDHEN and SYDVKM. For this chain, trimming is 4 bases at the V end and 3 bases at the J end, and the number of junction bases without a gene match is 3. Including the terminal cysteine and phenylalanine, the CDR3 comprises 15 residues. The retained sequence is limited to the CDR3, 45 bases, with the frame set at the first base.